These T cell receptor beta chains were read from a single sample in a study of blood T cell repertoires in COVID-19. Assay: immunoSEQ multiplex PCR; the TCRdb copy retains only in-frame clones and omits some. This table holds around 150,000 clones, around 87% found once. The specimen was peripheral blood. These receptors were obtained from a woman between 65 and 79 years old with COVID-19, enrolled during active disease. CDR3s include the opening cysteine and the closing phenylalanine or tryptophan. The D gene is left open where the match is weak. Clone size appears in some rows only: once, few, many, or a class for an expanded clone.

clone_size,d_call,v_call,j_call,cdr3_aa,cdr3_nt
.,TRBD1,TRBV6-5,TRBJ2-1,CASKKGAHIEQFF,TGTGCCAGCAAAAAGGGGGCGCATATTGAGCAGTTCTTC
.,.,TRBV2,TRBJ1-1,CASTREVGNTEAFF,TGTGCCAGCACCCGGGAGGTAGGGAACACTGAAGCTTTCTTT
few,TRBD1,TRBV18,TRBJ1-1,CASAPDRDTEAFF,TGTGCCAGCGCGCCTGACAGGGACACTGAAGCTTTCTTT
.,.,TRBV6-2/TRBV6-3,TRBJ1-1,CASSYVPGKTEAFF,TGTGCCAGCAGTTACGTCCCAGGGAAAACTGAAGCTTTCTTT
.,TRBD2,TRBV5-1,TRBJ2-5,CASSLVAGRAQETQYF,TGCGCCAGCAGCTTGGTTGCGGGGAGGGCGCAAGAGACCCAGTACTTC
.,.,TRBV15,TRBJ2-3,CATSRESRGDTQYF,TGTGCCACCAGCAGAGAGAGCAGGGGAGATACGCAGTATTTT
once,TRBD1,TRBV20-1,TRBJ2-7,CSASGQKTGEQYF,TGCAGTGCCAGTGGGCAAAAGACAGGGGAGCAGTACTTC
.,.,TRBV13,TRBJ1-1,CASSLYNRATEAFF,TGTGCCAGCAGCCTATACAACAGGGCCACTGAAGCTTTCTTT
.,TRBD2,TRBV29-1,TRBJ2-5,CWVGGLGGGETQYF,TGCTGGGTTGGGGGACTGGGGGGGGGAGAGACCCAGTACTTC
.,.,TRBV5-1,TRBJ2-2,CASSLVGGSNTGELFF,TGCGCCAGCAGCTTGGTCGGAGGTTCGAACACCGGGGAGCTGTTTTTT
.,TRBD2,TRBV28,TRBJ2-1,CASRPPGGSNEQFF,TGTGCCAGCAGACCTCCGGGGGGGAGTAATGAGCAGTTCTTC
.,.,TRBV2,TRBJ1-3,CASSELGNTIYF,TGTGCCAGCAGCGAACTGGGAAACACCATATATTTT
.,.,TRBV5-4,TRBJ2-2,CASSLQGVGGELFF,TGTGCCAGCAGCTTACAGGGAGTAGGCGGGGAGCTGTTTTTT
.,TRBD1,TRBV4-1,TRBJ1-4,CASSHRIPSGQGNEKLFF,TGCGCCAGCAGCCATCGCATCCCCTCGGGACAGGGTAATGAAAAACTGTTTTTT
few,.,TRBV28,TRBJ1-2,CASSREFYGYTF,TGTGCCAGCAGCCGGGAGTTCTATGGCTACACCTTC
.,.,TRBV5-1,TRBJ2-5,CASSLAAVQATETQYF,TGCGCCAGCAGCTTGGCCGCGGTACAGGCAACGGAGACCCAGTACTTC
.,TRBD1,TRBV27,TRBJ2-1,CASSSGQGGTYYNEQFF,TGTGCCAGCAGTTCCGGACAGGGGGGCACCTATTACAATGAGCAGTTCTTC
.,.,TRBV10-2,TRBJ1-4,CASRAATNEKLFF,TGCGCCAGCAGGGCTGCAACTAATGAAAAACTGTTTTTT
.,.,TRBV18,TRBJ2-5,CASSPLTTHQETQYF,TGTGCCAGCTCACCATTGACAACACACCAAGAGACCCAGTACTTC
few,.,TRBV18,TRBJ1-2,CASSPLTGTYGYTF,TGTGCCAGCTCACCGCTTACAGGGACCTATGGCTACACCTTC
.,.,TRBV14,TRBJ1-5,CASSPRQINQPQHF,TGTGCCAGCAGCCCTCGACAGATCAATCAGCCCCAGCATTTT
.,.,TRBV7-6,TRBJ1-4,CASSPAGANEKLFF,TGTGCCAGCAGCCCGGCCGGAGCTAATGAAAAACTGTTTTTT
.,TRBD1,TRBV7-9,TRBJ2-5,CASSLGQGVRETQYF,TGTGCCAGCAGCTTGGGACAGGGTGTACGAGAGACCCAGTACTTC
.,TRBD2,TRBV5-1,TRBJ2-5,CASSPGLAEETQYF,TGCGCCAGCAGCCCGGGACTAGCGGAAGAGACCCAGTACTTC
.,TRBD1,TRBV5-4,TRBJ1-3,CASSSGTGFLGNTIYF,TGTGCCAGCAGCTCCGGGACAGGGTTCCTTGGAAACACCATATATTTT
.,.,TRBV25-1,TRBJ2-7,CASSFNYEQYF,TGTGCCAGCAGTTTCAACTACGAGCAGTACTTC
few,.,TRBV29-1,TRBJ1-2,CSARAPRGAGGYTF,TGCAGCGCCCGAGCCCCCCGGGGGGCTGGAGGCTACACCTTC
few,TRBD2,TRBV3-1/TRBV3-2,TRBJ2-2,CASSQRGLAGVNTGELFF,TGTGCCAGCAGCCAACGAGGACTAGCGGGGGTCAACACCGGGGAGCTGTTTTTT
.,.,TRBV6-1,TRBJ2-3,CASSEQGQWADTQYF,TGTGCCAGCAGTGAACAGGGCCAGTGGGCAGATACGCAGTATTTT
few,.,TRBV6-4,TRBJ1-2,CASSGSGVVYGYTF,TGTGCCAGCAGTGGGTCAGGGGTTGTCTATGGCTACACCTTC
.,.,TRBV7-9,TRBJ2-7,CASSLDSGLNEQYF,TGTGCCAGCAGCTTAGATTCGGGTCTGAACGAGCAGTACTTC
.,TRBD1,TRBV6-5,TRBJ2-7,CASRPDRGHYEQYF,TGTGCCAGCAGGCCTGACAGGGGGCACTACGAGCAGTACTTC
.,TRBD1,TRBV7-2,TRBJ2-2,CASSFGTGISGELFF,TGTGCCAGCAGCTTCGGGACAGGGATTTCCGGGGAGCTGTTTTTT
.,.,TRBV2,TRBJ2-7,CASSNSGLGLEQYF,TGTGCCAGCAGTAACTCGGGACTGGGCCTCGAGCAGTACTTC
.,.,TRBV7-2,TRBJ1-1,CASSPKRRTEAFF,TGTGCCAGCAGCCCAAAAAGGAGGACTGAAGCTTTCTTT
.,TRBD2,TRBV4-1,TRBJ2-5,CASSQGLRGGEQETQYF,TGCGCCAGCAGCCAAGGCCTCCGGGGGGGCGAGCAAGAGACCCAGTACTTC
.,.,TRBV10-1,TRBJ1-2,CASRVTKGENYGYTF,TGCGCCAGCAGAGTTACTAAGGGGGAAAACTATGGCTACACCTTC
.,TRBD1,TRBV2,TRBJ2-5,CASRRTGFQETQYF,TGTGCCAGCAGGAGGACAGGGTTTCAAGAGACCCAGTACTTC
few,TRBD1,TRBV10-3,TRBJ1-2,CAISGDSSNYGYTF,TGTGCCATCAGTGGGGACAGTTCTAACTATGGCTACACCTTC
.,.,TRBV19,TRBJ1-6,CASNSRGRSYNSPLHF,TGTGCCAGTAATTCTCGGGGAAGGTCCTATAATTCACCCCTCCACTTT
.,.,TRBV3-1/TRBV3-2,TRBJ2-3,CASSQRPTRRYF,TGTGCCAGCAGCCAAAGGCCAACGAGGAGATATTTT
.,.,TRBV2,TRBJ1-5,CASSDRGVRNQPQHF,TGTGCCAGCAGTGATCGGGGGGTTCGGAATCAGCCCCAGCATTTT
.,TRBD2,TRBV4-1,TRBJ2-2,CASSTAGGNTGELFF,TGCGCCAGCAGCACAGCGGGGGGAAACACCGGGGAGCTGTTTTTT
.,.,TRBV6-6,TRBJ1-1,CASSDDSSNTEAFF,TGTGCCAGCAGTGACGACAGCTCGAACACTGAAGCTTTCTTT
.,.,TRBV6-5,TRBJ1-1,CASTARETVGAFF,TGTGCCAGCACCGCGCGGGAGACAGTGGGGGCTTTCTTT